The rows below give T cell receptor beta chains drawn from one sample of a study of blood T cell repertoires in COVID-19. Assay used: immunoSEQ multiplex PCR; TCRdb lists only in-frame clones, some missing. The repertoire holds around 230,000 clones, with 83% as singletons. Sequencing was performed on peripheral blood. Every receptor here comes from a woman in her 70s with active or convalescent COVID-19. Both conserved end residues are part of each CDR3. Fields, in order: J gene, clone size, D gene, V gene, CDR3 protein, CDR3 DNA. A D gene is named only where the DNA matches it firmly. Only part of the rows carry a size: once, few, many, or a class if the clone is expanded.

j_gene: TRBJ1-6
abundance: NA
d_gene: TRBD1
v_gene: TRBV7-6
CDR3aa: CASSPVGTGVSPLHF
CDR3nt: TGTGCCAGCAGCCCGGTCGGGACAGGGGTATCACCCCTCCACTTT

j_gene: TRBJ1-2
abundance: NA
d_gene: NA
v_gene: TRBV7-2
CDR3aa: CASSPSAGWEVGYTF
CDR3nt: TGTGCCAGCAGCCCTAGTGCAGGGTGGGAAGTTGGCTACACCTTC

j_gene: TRBJ1-6
abundance: NA
d_gene: NA
v_gene: TRBV25-1
CDR3aa: CASSQGKASPLHF
CDR3nt: TGTGCCAGCAGTCAGGGGAAGGCTTCACCCCTCCACTTT

j_gene: TRBJ2-7
abundance: NA
d_gene: TRBD1
v_gene: TRBV4-1
CDR3aa: CASSQDGQGYEQYF
CDR3nt: TGCGCCAGCAGCCAAGACGGACAGGGGTACGAGCAGTACTTC

j_gene: TRBJ1-2
abundance: NA
d_gene: NA
v_gene: TRBV7-9
CDR3aa: CASSLQTGSLHGYTF
CDR3nt: TGTGCCAGCAGCCTCCAAACCGGGAGCTTACATGGCTACACCTTC

j_gene: TRBJ1-2
abundance: NA
d_gene: TRBD1
v_gene: TRBV4-3
CDR3aa: CASSYVRGTGDGYTF
CDR3nt: TGCGCCAGCAGCTACGTTCGTGGGACAGGGGATGGCTACACCTTC

j_gene: TRBJ2-7
abundance: NA
d_gene: NA
v_gene: TRBV3-1/TRBV3-2
CDR3aa: CASSQSGGGYYEQYF
CDR3nt: TGTGCCAGCAGCCAGTCGGGGGGCGGTTACTACGAGCAGTACTTC

j_gene: TRBJ1-3
abundance: NA
d_gene: NA
v_gene: TRBV2
CDR3aa: CASSEAASSGNTIYF
CDR3nt: TGTGCCAGCAGTGAGGCGGCGAGCTCTGGAAACACCATATATTTT

j_gene: TRBJ2-5
abundance: NA
d_gene: TRBD1
v_gene: TRBV3-1/TRBV3-2
CDR3aa: CASSLTGEGTQYF
CDR3nt: TGTGCCAGCAGCCTCACAGGGGAAGGGACCCAGTACTTC

j_gene: TRBJ2-3
abundance: NA
d_gene: NA
v_gene: TRBV11-2
CDR3aa: CASSFSPYRGTDTQYF
CDR3nt: TGTGCCAGCAGCTTTAGTCCCTACAGGGGCACAGATACGCAGTATTTT

j_gene: TRBJ2-3
abundance: NA
d_gene: TRBD2
v_gene: TRBV28
CDR3aa: CASSYRGLAGEFGLRDTQYF
CDR3nt: TGTGCCAGCAGCTATAGGGGACTAGCGGGAGAGTTTGGGCTTCGGGATACGCAGTATTTT

j_gene: TRBJ2-7
abundance: once
d_gene: TRBD1
v_gene: TRBV27
CDR3aa: CASSTKKPGQGILEQYF
CDR3nt: TGTGCCAGCAGTACTAAAAAACCGGGACAGGGTATTCTAGAGCAGTACTTC

j_gene: TRBJ2-5
abundance: NA
d_gene: NA
v_gene: TRBV3-1/TRBV3-2
CDR3aa: CASSQPGERPETQYF
CDR3nt: TGTGCCAGCAGCCAGCCGGGGGAGCGGCCAGAGACCCAGTACTTC

j_gene: TRBJ2-1
abundance: NA
d_gene: TRBD2
v_gene: TRBV15
CDR3aa: CATSRSSGSYNEQFF
CDR3nt: TGTGCCACCAGCAGATCTAGCGGCTCCTACAATGAGCAGTTCTTC

j_gene: TRBJ1-2
abundance: NA
d_gene: TRBD1
v_gene: TRBV10-2
CDR3aa: CASIEAGGANYGYTF
CDR3nt: TGCGCCAGCATCGAGGCAGGGGGAGCTAACTATGGCTACACCTTC

j_gene: TRBJ1-2
abundance: NA
d_gene: TRBD1
v_gene: TRBV10-2
CDR3aa: CASRLGQAGYTF
CDR3nt: TGCGCCAGCAGGCTAGGACAGGCTGGCTACACCTTC

j_gene: TRBJ1-3
abundance: NA
d_gene: TRBD1
v_gene: TRBV6-5
CDR3aa: CASSYGGQGPGNTIYF
CDR3nt: TGTGCCAGCAGTTACGGGGGACAGGGGCCTGGAAACACCATATATTTT

j_gene: TRBJ1-6
abundance: few
d_gene: NA
v_gene: TRBV18
CDR3aa: CASSPGQIENSPLHF
CDR3nt: TGTGCCAGCTCACCCGGACAGATCGAAAATTCACCCCTCCACTTT

j_gene: TRBJ2-2
abundance: NA
d_gene: TRBD2
v_gene: TRBV10-3
CDR3aa: CAIRGGEGLAGAGELFF
CDR3nt: TGTGCCATCAGAGGGGGCGAAGGACTAGCGGGAGCCGGGGAGCTGTTTTTT

j_gene: TRBJ2-5
abundance: NA
d_gene: NA
v_gene: TRBV28
CDR3aa: CASRKGGRETQYF
CDR3nt: TGTGCCAGCAGGAAAGGCGGTCGGGAGACCCAGTACTTC

j_gene: TRBJ2-1
abundance: NA
d_gene: TRBD1
v_gene: TRBV10-3
CDR3aa: CAIRRGTGGSIDEQFF
CDR3nt: TGTGCCATCAGGCGAGGGACAGGGGGGAGCATCGATGAGCAGTTCTTC

j_gene: TRBJ2-5
abundance: NA
d_gene: NA
v_gene: TRBV5-1
CDR3aa: CASSNLQVPETQYF
CDR3nt: TGCGCCAGCAGCAACCTGCAGGTGCCAGAGACCCAGTACTTC

j_gene: TRBJ2-3
abundance: NA
d_gene: TRBD2
v_gene: TRBV18
CDR3aa: CASSPPGTSGGTDTQYF
CDR3nt: TGTGCCAGCTCACCTCCGGGGACTAGCGGGGGCACAGATACGCAGTATTTT

j_gene: TRBJ2-1
abundance: once
d_gene: NA
v_gene: TRBV7-6
CDR3aa: CASSLQGGTYNEQFF
CDR3nt: TGTGCCAGCAGCTTGCAGGGGGGCACCTACAATGAGCAGTTCTTC

j_gene: TRBJ2-5
abundance: NA
d_gene: NA
v_gene: TRBV5-1
CDR3aa: CASSLEVSGTKYF
CDR3nt: TGCGCCAGCAGCTTGGAGGTTTCCGGGACAAAGTACTTC

j_gene: TRBJ1-1
abundance: NA
d_gene: TRBD1
v_gene: TRBV19
CDR3aa: CASSDTGGFTEAFF
CDR3nt: TGTGCCAGTAGTGATACAGGGGGCTTCACTGAAGCTTTCTTT

j_gene: TRBJ1-3
abundance: few
d_gene: NA
v_gene: TRBV12-3/TRBV12-4
CDR3aa: CASSSDIGNTIYF
CDR3nt: TGTGCCAGCAGTTCGGACATCGGAAACACCATATATTTT

j_gene: TRBJ2-7
abundance: NA
d_gene: TRBD1
v_gene: TRBV6-4
CDR3aa: CASSPDLQGIGEQYF
CDR3nt: TGTGCCAGCAGTCCGGACCTACAGGGGATCGGCGAGCAGTACTTC

j_gene: TRBJ2-3
abundance: NA
d_gene: TRBD1
v_gene: TRBV19
CDR3aa: CASSTDRGDTQYF
CDR3nt: TGTGCCAGTAGTACGGACAGGGGCGATACGCAGTATTTT

j_gene: TRBJ2-1
abundance: once
d_gene: NA
v_gene: TRBV4-1
CDR3aa: CASSQMDTRLNEQFF
CDR3nt: TGCGCCAGCAGCCAGATGGACACCCGCCTCAATGAGCAGTTCTTC

j_gene: TRBJ2-2
abundance: NA
d_gene: NA
v_gene: TRBV3-1/TRBV3-2
CDR3aa: CASSQFYVGELFF
CDR3nt: TGTGCCAGCAGCCAATTTTATGTCGGGGAGCTGTTTTTT

j_gene: TRBJ1-2
abundance: NA
d_gene: NA
v_gene: TRBV20-1
CDR3aa: CSASYTRGPNGGYTF
CDR3nt: TGCAGTGCTAGTTACACCAGGGGCCCTAACGGTGGCTACACCTTC

j_gene: TRBJ1-1
abundance: NA
d_gene: NA
v_gene: TRBV18
CDR3aa: CASSWTETQNTEAFF
CDR3nt: TGTGCCAGCTCATGGACAGAAACTCAAAACACTGAAGCTTTCTTT

j_gene: TRBJ1-1
abundance: NA
d_gene: NA
v_gene: TRBV29-1
CDR3aa: CSTDKEGPNTEAFF
CDR3nt: TGCAGCACCGATAAGGAGGGCCCTAACACTGAAGCTTTCTTT

j_gene: TRBJ1-6
abundance: NA
d_gene: TRBD1
v_gene: TRBV7-6
CDR3aa: CASSSRGQGGNSPLHF
CDR3nt: TGTGCCAGCAGCTCACGGGGACAGGGGGGAAATTCACCCCTCCACTTT

j_gene: TRBJ1-3
abundance: NA
d_gene: NA
v_gene: TRBV5-1
CDR3aa: CASSPRASSSGNTIYF
CDR3nt: TGCGCCAGCAGCCCGAGGGCCTCGAGCTCTGGAAACACCATATATTTT

j_gene: TRBJ2-2
abundance: NA
d_gene: NA
v_gene: TRBV24-1
CDR3aa: CATSDLVGVGTGELFF
CDR3nt: TGTGCCACCAGTGATTTGGTGGGAGTCGGCACCGGGGAGCTGTTTTTT

j_gene: TRBJ2-5
abundance: NA
d_gene: TRBD1
v_gene: TRBV5-1
CDR3aa: CASSLGTGDYETQYF
CDR3nt: TGCGCCAGCAGCTTGGGGACAGGGGATTATGAGACCCAGTACTTC

j_gene: TRBJ1-1
abundance: few
d_gene: NA
v_gene: TRBV5-1
CDR3aa: CASSLVQQNTEAFF
CDR3nt: TGCGCCAGCAGCTTGGTACAGCAGAACACTGAAGCTTTCTTT

j_gene: TRBJ1-2
abundance: few
d_gene: TRBD1
v_gene: TRBV4-1
CDR3aa: CASSQSPRDRAFNYGYTF
CDR3nt: TGCGCCAGCAGCCAAAGTCCCCGGGACAGGGCGTTTAACTATGGCTACACCTTC

j_gene: TRBJ1-1
abundance: NA
d_gene: NA
v_gene: TRBV30
CDR3aa: CAWARYRGWPFF
CDR3nt: TGTGCCTGGGCCCGGTACCGAGGGTGGCCTTTCTTT

j_gene: TRBJ2-2
abundance: few
d_gene: NA
v_gene: TRBV19
CDR3aa: CASSISLNTGELFF
CDR3nt: TGTGCCAGTAGTATCTCCTTGAACACCGGGGAGCTGTTTTTT